This T cell receptor (beta chain) was identified in a study of T cells in Graves' hyperthyroidism and ophthalmopathy. The study, taken as a whole, reports: Model-based prediction identified ophthalmopathy a median around 6.7 months prior to its onset.

Amplified regions were TCR beta CDR3 sequences from RNA transcripts. A first-round RT-PCR of the TCR CDR3 used the HTBI primer set. TCRdb passed the multiplex PCR reads through MiXCR, listing each CDR3 protein once. The sample consists of about 350,000 distinct CDR3 sequences, approximately 15% of them appearing once. V lost 8 bases to trimming and J lost 7 bases; unmatched junction nucleotides: 10. This CDR3 is built from 13 residues. The germline gives CDR1 GTSNPN, CDR2 SVGIG (reference sequence). This clonotype was counted at least ten times. Its antigen is unknown. Sequencing was performed on blood. The sequence was collected from a woman in her 30s with Graves' hyperthyroidism. The chain carries TRBV30 and TRBJ2-1; TRBD2 matches at 8 bases. This CDR3 reads CALGRGVRNEQFF. The CDR3 DNA is TGTGCCCTCGGGAGGGGAGTCAGAAATGAGCAGTTCTTC.